One sample yielded the 21 T cell receptor beta chains listed below, sequenced in a study of T cells after posttransplantation cyclophosphamide. Some clones are missing from TCRdb's copy, which holds only in-frame ones; the method was immunoSEQ multiplex PCR. The table lists over 20,000 clones, no singletons, with 1.5% in the top ten. Sequencing was performed on PBMCs. The receptors stem from a man aged 50-60 years in good health, CMV-negative, and a related stem cell transplant donor.

This clone was detected many times. J is TRBJ1-6 and V is TRBV5-1; D may be TRBD1 (5 bases). The germline gives CDR1 SGHRS, CDR2 YFSETQ. V gave up 4 bases and J gave up 9 bases, with 14 bases separating them. The CDR3 spans 14 residues. The CDR3 DNA reads as TGCGCCAGCAGCCCGGGGGGGGTTAGTTCACCCCTCCACTTT. It translates to CASSPGGVSSPLHF.

This clone was found many times. The chain has TRBV7-9 and TRBJ1-6; D unclear. CDR3 size: 15 residues. CDR1 is SEHNR, CDR2 FQNEAQ, per germline (reference sequence). V gave up 1 base and J gave up 10 bases, with 14 bases separating them. The CDR3 loop reads CASSLVPTQTSPLHF. The CDR3 nucleotides are TGTGCCAGCAGCTTAGTACCTACCCAAACCTCACCCCTCCACTTT.

This clone was seen repeatedly, ten times or more. This rearrangement joins TRBV5-1 to TRBJ1-2, with TRBD1 as a possible D gene (5 bases). This CDR3 spans 16 amino acids. The germline V and J ends were trimmed by 4 bases and 0 bases, with 16 bases remaining between them. The V gene's germline CDR1 is SGHRS and CDR2 YFSETQ. CDR3 DNA sequence: TGCGCCAGCAGCGCTGGCCATTCACAGGCTAACTATGGCTACACCTTC. Protein product: CASSAGHSQANYGYTF.

Many counts were recorded for this clone. The chain is built from TRBV7-9 and TRBJ1-2; D gene ambiguous. This CDR3 is 14 amino acids long. Germline assignment: CDR1 SEHNR and CDR2 FQNEAQ (reference sequence). Trimming stripped 2 bases from V and 0 bases from J, with 7 bases between. CDR3 DNA sequence: TGTGCCAGCAGCTTATTGGCAGCTAACTATGGCTACACCTTC. This codes for CASSLLAANYGYTF.

The sample holds many counts of this clone. This chain links TRBV5-1 with TRBJ2-7, with TRBD1 as a possible D gene (6 bases). The CDR3 is 13 residues long. Germline V lookup: CDR1 SGHRS, CDR2 YFSETQ. V gave up 4 bases and J gave up 7 bases, with 15 bases separating them. CDR3 sequence: CASSEGQTGEQYF. The CDR3 DNA reads as TGCGCCAGCAGCGAGGGACAAACGGGAGAGCAGTACTTC.

The sample holds many counts of this clone. This chain's CDR3 is CASMYGTGRREDEKLFF. Here the CDR3 DNA reads TGCGCCAGCATGTACGGGACAGGGAGACGGGAGGATGAAAAACTGTTTTTT. V and J are TRBV5-1 and TRBJ1-4; TRBD1 agrees at 9 bases. The CDR3 has 17 residues. The germline V gene has CDR1 SGHRS and CDR2 YFSETQ. After removal of 6 bases from V and 6 bases from J, the junction contained 15 bases not matched to a gene.

This clone was counted at least ten times. The chain joins TRBV7-9 to TRBJ2-7, with D possibly matching TRBD1 (7 bases). The CDR3 sequence is 12 residues long. The germline CDR1 and CDR2 sequences are SEHNR and FQNEAQ (reference sequence). V shed 8 bases and J shed 2 bases, with 10 bases lying between them. The CDR3: CASARGAYEQYF. In DNA, the CDR3 is TGTGCCAGCGCCAGGGGGGCCTACGAGCAGTACTTC.

Ten or more counts support this clone. The V and J genes are TRBV6-5 and TRBJ1-1; D gene unclear. The CDR3 extends over 16 amino acids. Between the trimmed V and J ends, which lost 2 bases and 3 bases, there was a span of 16 bases. CDR1 and CDR2 from the germline V gene are MNHEY and SVGAGI. Here the CDR3 reads CASSYGRRPLDTEAFF. The CDR3 coding sequence is TGTGCCAGCAGTTACGGTAGGAGGCCGTTGGACACTGAAGCTTTCTTT.

This clone has just a few counts. The V gene is TRBV19, the J gene TRBJ2-5, with 11 bases identical to TRBD1. The J call may be mistaken, given a closer DNA end match to TRBJ2-7. CDR1 and CDR2 (germline): LNHDA, SQIVND (reference sequence). The CDR3 is 15 residues long. The CDR3 loop is CASSTLGQGAYEQYF. The CDR3 DNA follows: TGTGCCAGTAGTACCTTGGGACAGGGGGCCTACGAGCAGTACTTC.

This clone occurred many times. The chain couples TRBV7-2 to TRBJ1-2, with D maybe TRBD1 (5 bases). There are 16 residues in the CDR3. V dropped 1 base and J dropped 5 bases, with 17 bases sitting between them. Germline CDR1 and CDR2: SGHTA and FQGNSA. As DNA, the CDR3 is TGTGCCAGCAGCTTAGATTCCCAGGGATCTTGGTATGGCTACACCTTC. Translated: CASSLDSQGSWYGYTF.

The sample holds many counts of this clone. The chain combines TRBV28 with TRBJ1-4; 7 bases match TRBD1. The CDR3 covers 16 residues. Trimming cost V 6 bases and J 6 bases; bases outside gene matches: 13. From germline, CDR1 is MDHEN and CDR2 SYDVKM. The DNA of the CDR3 is TGTGCCAGCAGACACCCACGACAGGGCCATTATGAAAAACTGTTTTTT. Protein: CASRHPRQGHYEKLFF.

This clone was recorded many times. The chain uses TRBV5-1 and TRBJ2-5, with 7 bases lining up with TRBD2. The CDR3 contains 15 residues. The junction had 7 bases not matched to a gene; V was cut back by 4 bases and J by 1 base. The germline gives CDR1 SGHRS, CDR2 YFSETQ. The CDR3 DNA is TGCGCCAGCAGCACTATAGCGGGCCCCCAAGAGACCCAGTACTTC. Its protein product is CASSTIAGPQETQYF.

This clone was seen ten or more times. The sample holds other DNA sequences that translate to the same CDR3. The chain is built from TRBV2 and TRBJ2-5; D might be TRBD2 (5 bases). This CDR3 comprises 11 residues. Deletions cut 8 bases from V and 1 base from J, with 5 bases between. Germline V CDR1 and CDR2: SNHLY, FYNNEI. CDR3 bases: TGTGCCAGCCGGGGCCAAGAGACCCAGTACTTC. Translation gives CASRGQETQYF.

This clone has at least ten counts. This sequence joins TRBV19 and TRBJ2-3; tentative D call: TRBD1 (5 bases). Germline V gene lookup returns CDR1 LNHDA and CDR2 SQIVND (reference sequence). The V gene lost 6 bases and the J gene lost 1 base, with 14 bases spanning the gap. The length of the CDR3 is 15 residues. The CDR3 reads CASRATAPGTDTQYF. The DNA for the CDR3 is TGTGCCAGTAGGGCGACAGCCCCGGGCACAGATACGCAGTATTTT.

The sample holds many counts of this clone. This chain connects TRBV18 to TRBJ2-1; the match to TRBD2 covers 7 bases. The CDR3 loop spans 15 amino acids. The germline CDR1 and CDR2 sequences are KGHSH and LQKENI. V shed 6 bases and J 6 bases; nucleotides not matched to a gene: 11. The CDR3 DNA follows: TGTGCCAGCTCCCTAGGCGGGAGTTTTGTCAATGAGCAGTTCTTC. Translating it yields CASSLGGSFVNEQFF.

In this sample, this clone turned up many times. This chain joins TRBV7-3 and TRBJ1-1; D is possibly TRBD1 (6 bases). This CDR3 region has 15 residues. Trimming took off 2 bases at V and 1 base at J, with 11 bases between the two ends. Per germline, CDR1 SGHTA and CDR2 FQGTGA. This CDR3 reads CASSLQSGENTEAFF. The CDR3 region has the DNA TGTGCCAGCAGCTTACAATCAGGGGAGAACACTGAAGCTTTCTTT.

This clone has at least ten counts. V usage is TRBV2 and J usage is TRBJ1-1; no clear D gene. There are 13 residues in the CDR3. V was pared by 3 bases and J by 6 bases, with 11 bases between. Germline V gene data show CDR1 as SNHLY and CDR2 as FYNNEI. The CDR3 here is CASSERGPSEAFF. The DNA for the CDR3 is TGTGCCAGCAGTGAGCGCGGGCCTTCTGAAGCTTTCTTT. The full variable domain, in which reference TRBV2 and TRBJ1-1 provide the parts outside the CDR3, is EPEVTQTPSHQVTQMGQEVILRCVPISNHLYFYWYRQILGQKVEFLVSFYNNEISEKSEIFDDQFSVERPDGSNFTLKIRSTKLEDSAMYFCASSERGPSEAFFGQGTRLTVV.

This clone has only a few counts. The rearrangement joins TRBV6-4 to TRBJ2-2; D perhaps matches TRBD2 (6 bases). With 2 bases removed from V and 4 bases from J, the gap between germline ends came to 17 bases. Germline assignment: CDR1 MRHNA and CDR2 SNTAGT. The CDR3 length is 17 residues. The CDR3 DNA sequence: TGTGCCAGCAGTGACGAGCCTGGCGGGGTTGGCACCGGGGAGCTGTTTTTT. Translating gives CASSDEPGGVGTGELFF.

This clone was picked up many times. The V call is TRBV6-5, the J call TRBJ1-1; weak D call: TRBD1 (6 bases). Trimming shortened V by 5 bases and J by 4 bases, and 11 bases separated the two germline ends. Per germline, CDR1 MNHEY and CDR2 SVGAGI. The CDR3 contains 13 residues. The CDR3 DNA reads TGTGCCAGCAGTACCCGGACAGTCACTGAAGCTTTCTTT. Translation: CASSTRTVTEAFF.

This clone was counted between two and nine times. V is TRBV6-4 and J is TRBJ2-5, with TRBD1 as a possible D gene (6 bases). The end of the DNA is better explained by TRBJ2-7, so the J call may be wrong. The CDR3 is made up of 14 amino acids. Per the germline V gene, CDR1 is MRHNA and CDR2 is SNTAGT. CDR3 DNA: TGTGCCAGCAGTGAGGGACATGGCGCTTACGAGCAGTACTTC. Its translation: CASSEGHGAYEQYF.

This clone was seen ten or more times. The chain combines TRBV19 with TRBJ1-5, with a tentative D call TRBD1 (5 bases). Germline values: CDR1 LNHDA, CDR2 SQIVND (reference sequence). V was pared by 1 base and J by 6 bases, with 10 bases between. The CDR3 is made up of 14 amino acids. The chain's CDR3 is CASSIGRGGQPQHF. The DNA of the CDR3 is TGTGCCAGTAGTATAGGTAGGGGTGGTCAGCCCCAGCATTTT.